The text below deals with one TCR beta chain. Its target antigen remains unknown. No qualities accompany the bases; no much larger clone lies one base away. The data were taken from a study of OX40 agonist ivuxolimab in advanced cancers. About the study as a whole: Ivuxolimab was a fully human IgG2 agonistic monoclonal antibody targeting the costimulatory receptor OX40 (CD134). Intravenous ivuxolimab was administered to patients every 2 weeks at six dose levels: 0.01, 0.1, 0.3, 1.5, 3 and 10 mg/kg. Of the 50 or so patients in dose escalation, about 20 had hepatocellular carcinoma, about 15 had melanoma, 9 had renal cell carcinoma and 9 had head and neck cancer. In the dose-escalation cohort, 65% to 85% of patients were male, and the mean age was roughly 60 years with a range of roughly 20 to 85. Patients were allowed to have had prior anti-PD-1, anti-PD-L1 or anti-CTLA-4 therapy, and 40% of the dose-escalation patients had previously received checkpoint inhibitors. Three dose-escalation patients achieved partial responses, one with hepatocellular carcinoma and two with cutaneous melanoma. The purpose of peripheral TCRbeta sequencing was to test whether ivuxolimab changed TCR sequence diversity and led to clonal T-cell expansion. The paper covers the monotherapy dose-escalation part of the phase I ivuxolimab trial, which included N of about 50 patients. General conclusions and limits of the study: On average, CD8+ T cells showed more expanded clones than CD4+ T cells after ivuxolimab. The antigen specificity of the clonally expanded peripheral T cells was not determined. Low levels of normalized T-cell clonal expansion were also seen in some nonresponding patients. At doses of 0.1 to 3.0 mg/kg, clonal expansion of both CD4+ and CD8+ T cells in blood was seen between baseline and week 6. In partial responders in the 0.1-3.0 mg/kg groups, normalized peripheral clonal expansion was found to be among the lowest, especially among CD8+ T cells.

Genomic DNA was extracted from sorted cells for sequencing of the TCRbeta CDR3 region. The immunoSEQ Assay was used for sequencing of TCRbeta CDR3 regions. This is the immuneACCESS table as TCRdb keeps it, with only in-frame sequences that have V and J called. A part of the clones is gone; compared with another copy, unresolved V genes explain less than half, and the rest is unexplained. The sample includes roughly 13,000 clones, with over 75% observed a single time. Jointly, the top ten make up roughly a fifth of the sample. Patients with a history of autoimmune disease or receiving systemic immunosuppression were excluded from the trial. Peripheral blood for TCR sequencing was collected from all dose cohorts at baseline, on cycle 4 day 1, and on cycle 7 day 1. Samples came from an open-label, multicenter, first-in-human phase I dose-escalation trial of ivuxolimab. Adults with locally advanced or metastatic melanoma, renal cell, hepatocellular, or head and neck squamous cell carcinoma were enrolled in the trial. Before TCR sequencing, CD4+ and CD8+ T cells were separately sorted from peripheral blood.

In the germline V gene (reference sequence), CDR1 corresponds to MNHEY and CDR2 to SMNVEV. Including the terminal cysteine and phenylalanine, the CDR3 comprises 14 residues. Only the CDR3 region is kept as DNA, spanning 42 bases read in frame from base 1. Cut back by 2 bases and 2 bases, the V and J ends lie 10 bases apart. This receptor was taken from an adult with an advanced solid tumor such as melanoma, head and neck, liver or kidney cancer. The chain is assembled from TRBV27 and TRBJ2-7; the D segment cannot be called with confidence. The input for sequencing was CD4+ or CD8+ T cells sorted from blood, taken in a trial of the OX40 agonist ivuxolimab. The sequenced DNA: TGTGCCAGCAGTTTAAGAGGCAGAACCTACGAGCAGTACTTC. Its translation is CASSLRGRTYEQYF.